The 23 T cell receptor beta chains below come from one sample, sequenced in a study of shared T cell receptors in the human thymus. Assay: immunoSEQ multiplex PCR; the TCRdb copy retains only in-frame clones and omits some. The sample lists about 730,000 clones; approximately 83% were seen once. This sample was shared with a second study, whose subject was human thymus T cells.

Sequenced: thymocytes. The receptors shown here come from a girl under two years old with a congenital heart defect.

V is TRBV4-1 and J is TRBJ2-2; D is unresolved. This CDR3 region has 17 residues. The germline V and J ends were trimmed by 0 bases and 6 bases, with 17 bases remaining between them. The germline V gene has CDR1 MGHRA and CDR2 YSYEKL. CDR3 sequence (DNA): TGCGCCAGCAGCCAAGATTTAGAGACAATCGCCGCCGGGGAGCTGTTTTTT. Its protein product is CASSQDLETIAAGELFF.

The sample holds one count of this clone. The CDR3 loop reads CSVEVVAGDHNNEQFF. In nucleotides, the CDR3 is TGCAGCGTTGAAGTGGTAGCGGGGGATCACAACAATGAGCAGTTCTTC. The J gene is TRBJ2-1, the V gene TRBV29-1; TRBD2 matches 9 bases. The CDR3 length is 16 residues. Germline V gives CDR1 SQVTM, CDR2 ANQGSEA. V gave up 1 base and J gave up 5 bases; unmatched junction bases: 9.

The chain links TRBV5-6 to TRBJ1-1; TRBD1 is a possible D gene (6 bases). The V gene's germline CDR1 is SGHDT and CDR2 YYEEEE. V was clipped by 0 bases and J by 5 bases, with 14 bases between them. There are 15 residues in the CDR3. The CDR3, as DNA: TGTGCCAGCAGCTTGGGCAGGGGATTGCGGACTGAAGCTTTCTTT. Its translation: CASSLGRGLRTEAFF.

The rearrangement uses TRBV6-5 and TRBJ1-1; D remains unclear. Germline V gene data show CDR1 as MNHEY and CDR2 as SVGAGI. Deletions cut 6 bases from V and 6 bases from J, with 11 bases between. The CDR3 sequence is 12 residues long. This chain's CDR3 is CASSADGAEAFF. For the CDR3, the DNA is TGTGCCAGCAGCGCAGACGGGGCTGAAGCTTTCTTT.

The chain carries TRBV9 and TRBJ2-7; perhaps TRBD1 as D (9 bases). V lost 0 bases and J lost 5, with 21 bases in between. This CDR3 has 17 amino acids. Per the germline V gene, CDR1 is SGDLS and CDR2 is YYNGEE. The DNA for the CDR3 is TGTGCCAGCAGCGTAGCTACGGGGGGGACAGGGTGGGACGAGCAGTACTTC. Amino acids: CASSVATGGTGWDEQYF.

The chain couples TRBV2 to TRBJ1-6; 12 bases agree with TRBD1. From germline, CDR1 is SNHLY and CDR2 FYNNEI. After removal of 7 bases from V and 15 bases from J, the junction contained 16 bases not matched to a gene. The CDR3 extends over 16 amino acids. The CDR3 region is CASTPMTGTGGVLLHF. The CDR3 DNA reads TGTGCCAGCACCCCAATGACCGGGACAGGGGGCGTCCTCCTCCACTTT.

The chain couples TRBV29-1 to TRBJ2-1; TRBD1 matches at 9 bases. This CDR3 has 14 residues. With 7 bases clipped from V and 5 bases from J, the junction kept 9 bases outside the gene matches. CDR1 and CDR2 (germline): SQVTM, ANQGSEA. This CDR3 reads CSADPGQGDNEQFF. The CDR3 DNA follows: TGCAGCGCCGATCCGGGACAGGGAGACAATGAGCAGTTCTTC.

This clone was seen only once. The gene calls are TRBV2 and TRBJ1-1, with D possibly matching TRBD1 (5 bases). CDR3 length: 16 amino acids. Per germline, CDR1 SNHLY and CDR2 FYNNEI. Trimming shortened V by 3 bases and J by 5 bases, and 19 bases separated the two germline ends. The CDR3 nucleotides are TGTGCCAGCAGTGATCCCCGACTGGGGGGAGGAACTGAAGCTTTCTTT. Protein sequence: CASSDPRLGGGTEAFF.

The rearrangement joins TRBV28 to TRBJ1-2, with D maybe TRBD1 (5 bases). Looked up from germline, CDR1 is MDHEN and CDR2 is SYDVKM. The CDR3 covers 17 residues. Deletions cut 1 base from V and 1 base from J, with 16 bases between. The CDR3 reads CASSLSTDSPLNYGYTF. In DNA, the CDR3 is TGTGCCAGCAGTTTATCCACCGACAGTCCCCTTAACTATGGCTACACCTTC.

This rearrangement joins TRBV12-5 to TRBJ1-5; no reliable D call. The CDR3 is made up of 13 amino acids. Germline-derived CDR1 and CDR2 are LGHNT and FRNRAP. Deletions cut 3 bases from V and 3 bases from J, with 6 bases between. The CDR3 region has the DNA TGTGCTAGTGGTTTCAGTCTCAATCAGCCCCAGCATTTT. This encodes CASGFSLNQPQHF.

This chain uses TRBV2 with TRBJ1-2, with D perhaps TRBD1 (6 bases). V was shortened by 6 bases and J by 3 bases, with 35 bases between the two germline ends. Germline V gene data show CDR1 as SNHLY and CDR2 as FYNNEI. This CDR3 region has 21 residues. CDR3 in amino acids: CASSERTIRGRRLRLDYGYTF. Here the CDR3 DNA reads TGTGCCAGCAGCGAGAGAACAATCAGGGGAAGGCGTCTAAGGTTGGACTATGGCTACACCTTC.

The chain links TRBV27 to TRBJ2-1; D is perhaps TRBD1 (6 bases). Germline V gene data show CDR1 as MNHEY and CDR2 as SMNVEV (reference sequence). The CDR3 has 15 amino acids. V dropped 5 bases and J dropped 10 bases, with 21 bases sitting between them. CDR3 DNA: TGTGCCAGCAGTCCGGCCGACCCCAGGGGCAGGGAGCAGTTCTTC. Protein: CASSPADPRGREQFF.

This chain uses TRBV6-1 with TRBJ2-5, with D tentatively TRBD2 (6 bases). V was shortened by 10 bases and J by 13 bases, with 16 bases between the two germline ends. Germline V lookup: CDR1 MNHNS, CDR2 SASEGT. The CDR3 has 10 amino acids. The CDR3 DNA reads TGTGCCACCGGAGGCGGGGACCCGTACTTC. Its translation: CATGGGDPYF.

This chain uses TRBV5-1 with TRBJ1-1; D uncertain. Germline CDR1 reads SGHRS; CDR2 reads YFSETQ. The CDR3 runs to 16 residues. V was cut by 4 bases and J by 0 bases, with 16 bases left in between. The CDR3 DNA sequence: TGCGCCAGCAGCCCCATTATCGGAGGGTTGAACACTGAAGCTTTCTTT. Translation: CASSPIIGGLNTEAFF.

This clone showed up just once. This rearrangement joins TRBV4-1 to TRBJ1-1; D gene unclear. The CDR3 has 13 amino acids. Germline V gene sequence: CDR1 MGHRA, CDR2 YSYEKL. Trimming took off 1 base at V and 5 bases at J, with 8 bases between the two ends. This CDR3 reads CASSQGGVTEAFF. CDR3 bases: TGCGCCAGCAGCCAAGGCGGGGTAACTGAAGCTTTCTTT.

The chain recombines TRBV7-2 with TRBJ1-2, with TRBD1 matching 7 bases. The CDR3 is 15 amino acids. Germline V gene data show CDR1 as SGHTA and CDR2 as FQGNSA. Germline trimming cut 6 bases from V and 10 bases from J; bases unmatched to any gene: 17. The CDR3 here is CASSPLPPRTGDYTF. The CDR3 DNA sequence: TGTGCCAGCAGTCCCTTGCCCCCTAGGACAGGAGACTACACCTTC.

The V call is TRBV11-2, the J call TRBJ1-4; 9 bases are a match to TRBD1. V lost 4 bases and J lost 9; bases outside the gene matches: 6. Germline V gene sequence: CDR1 SGHAT, CDR2 FQNNGV. The CDR3 runs 14 residues. The chain's CDR3 is CASSYMGQGKKLFF. The CDR3 DNA reads as TGTGCCAGCAGCTATATGGGACAGGGAAAAAAACTGTTTTTT.

This chain connects TRBV9 to TRBJ1-4, with TRBD1 matching 9 bases. This CDR3 has 15 residues. The germline CDR1 and CDR2 sequences are SGDLS and YYNGEE. The junction had 5 bases not matched to a gene; V was cut back by 0 bases and J by 8 bases. This CDR3 is CASSVDHRGREKLFF. The CDR3 nucleotides read TGTGCCAGCAGCGTAGATCACAGGGGGCGCGAAAAACTGTTTTTT.

This clone was counted a few times. This chain uses TRBV25-1 with TRBJ1-1; D gene uncertain. The V end lost 2 bases, the J end lost 11 bases, and 12 bases lay between the germline ends. The V gene's germline CDR1 is MGHDK and CDR2 SYGVNS. There are 12 residues in the CDR3. For the CDR3, the DNA is TGTGCCAGCAGTGAAGGGCCAAAGGCGGCTTTCTTT. Encoded protein: CASSEGPKAAFF.

This chain links TRBV7-2 with TRBJ1-5; D is perhaps TRBD1 (5 bases). CDR1 is SGHTA and CDR2 is FQGNSA in the germline V gene. The CDR3 extends over 17 amino acids. Trimming left V 4 bases short and J 6 bases short, with 22 bases between. The CDR3 DNA reads TGTGCCAGCAGCTCAGGAGTGGACATCAAGGGTGTTCAGCCCCAGCATTTT. It specifies CASSSGVDIKGVQPQHF.

The gene calls are TRBV29-1 and TRBJ1-1; maybe TRBD1 (5 bases). CDR3 length equals 19 residues. Looked up from germline, CDR1 is SQVTM and CDR2 is ANQGSEA. V lost 4 bases and J 4 bases, leaving 31 bases between the germline ends. The CDR3, as DNA: TGCAGCGTTGCTCTATGGGGTTGCGGGGGTCGTGTGGGTTGCACTGAAGCTTTCTTT. Translation gives CSVALWGCGGRVGCTEAFF. Full variable domain (rest looked up from reference TRBV29-1 and TRBJ1-1): SAVISQKPSRDICQRGTSLTIQCQVDSQVTMMFWYRQQPGQSLTLIATANQGSEATYESGFVIDKFPISRPNLTFSTLTVSNMSPEDSSIYLCSVALWGCGGRVGCTEAFFGQGTRLTVV.

A single count supports this clone. The genes are TRBV27 and TRBJ2-7; 10 nucleotides line up with TRBD1. Germline CDR1 is MNHEY and CDR2 is SMNVEV (reference sequence). V dropped 0 bases and J dropped 5; count of bases not matched to a gene: 7. This CDR3 is 16 amino acids long. The CDR3 protein is CASSLSTGTGVHEQYF. CDR3 DNA: TGTGCCAGCAGTTTATCCACCGGGACAGGGGTACACGAGCAGTACTTC.

V gene TRBV7-3 combines with J gene TRBJ2-7, with 8 bases matching TRBD2. This CDR3 has 19 residues. The ends lost 4 bases at V and 2 bases at J; junction bases unmatched: 19. The germline V gene has CDR1 SGHTA and CDR2 FQGTGA. CDR3 amino acids: CASSSTGGGGSGETYEQYF. The CDR3 nucleotides are TGTGCCAGCAGCTCCACCGGGGGTGGGGGTAGCGGGGAGACCTACGAGCAGTACTTC.